The text below deals with one TCR beta chain. The data were taken from a study of blood T cell repertoires in COVID-19. Study context: The samples span acute and convalescent COVID-19 from the United States, Italy and Spain. Nucleic acid was either cDNA or gDNA, and it came from T cells, B-cell-depleted T cells, or PBMCs.

CDR3 size: 14 residues. Germline assignment: CDR1 LGHNA and CDR2 YSLEER. V was pared by 2 bases and J by 6 bases, with 7 bases of the junction left unmatched. Original processing notes: Nucleated cell counts were estimated from reference gene primer amplification. Libraries were prepared by immunoSEQ multiplex PCR; TCRdb keeps only in-frame clonotypes and omits some of them. V, J and clone size are those of that table, while D and trimming were read from the DNA. Here the sample spans more than 140,000 clones, about 86% being singletons. The rearrangement uses TRBV4-3 and TRBJ2-7; 7 bases agree with TRBD1. The sequencing sample was made of peripheral blood. The sequence derives from a woman aged 55-70 years with acute or convalescent COVID-19. CDR3 sequence: CASSQTTGLGEQYF. The CDR3 DNA reads TGCGCCAGCAGCCAAACGACAGGGCTAGGCGAGCAGTACTTC.